Presented here are 21 T cell receptor beta chains from one specimen sequenced in a study of T cells in tumors after PD-1 blockade. Only in-frame clones appear in the TCRdb table, and some are missing; sequencing was by immunoSEQ multiplex PCR. The data show approximately 34,000 clones, around 72% seen once. The input for sequencing was PBMCs, taken after anti-PD-1 treatment. Every receptor here comes from a human donor with basal cell carcinoma.

The genes are TRBV29-1 and TRBJ2-7, with TRBD1 identical over 9 bases. This CDR3 is 12 amino acids long. V shed 5 bases, J shed 7 bases, and the junction held 6 bases outside the gene matches. CDR1 and CDR2 from the germline V gene are SQVTM and ANQGSEA. CDR3 sequence: CSVLPGTGEQYF. DNA of the CDR3: TGCAGCGTTCTGCCCGGGACAGGGGAGCAGTACTTC.

The J gene is TRBJ1-5, the V gene TRBV2, with D tentatively TRBD1 (5 bases). The CDR3 runs to 15 residues. The ends were cut back, 3 bases at V and 3 bases at J, with 12 bases in the middle. Per the germline V gene, CDR1 is SNHLY and CDR2 is FYNNEI. In nucleotides, the CDR3 is TGTGCCAGCAGTGACAAGGGGTTGAACAATCAGCCCCAGCATTTT. Protein: CASSDKGLNNQPQHF.

The chain recombines TRBV7-2 with TRBJ1-2, with 7 bases fitting TRBD1. This CDR3 is built from 14 residues. The V and J ends lost 5 bases and 6 bases, in that order; junction bases with no gene match: 9. Germline V lookup: CDR1 SGHTA, CDR2 FQGNSA. CDR3 loop: CASSPRTGSHGYTF. The CDR3 DNA reads TGTGCCAGCAGCCCTCGGACAGGTTCCCATGGCTACACCTTC.

In this sample, this clone turned up a few times. J is TRBJ1-1 and V is TRBV27; a possible D gene is TRBD1 (6 bases). V gave up 8 bases and J gave up 0 bases, with 13 bases separating them. Germline V lookup: CDR1 MNHEY, CDR2 SMNVEV (reference sequence). This CDR3 is 14 amino acids long. The CDR3 here is CASSGQRMNTEAFF. The CDR3 DNA follows: TGTGCCAGCTCCGGACAGCGAATGAACACTGAAGCTTTCTTT.

This chain links TRBV9 with TRBJ2-1; the D gene is possibly TRBD1 (6 bases). The germline V and J ends were trimmed by 3 bases and 5 bases, with 21 bases remaining between them. CDR3 size: 17 residues. Germline V CDR1 and CDR2: SGDLS, YYNGEE. CDR3 protein: CASSATLRGRGNNEQFF. CDR3 nucleotides: TGTGCCAGCAGCGCCACTCTTAGGGGCAGGGGCAACAATGAGCAGTTCTTC.

This chain links TRBV9 with TRBJ1-2, with D perhaps matching TRBD1 (5 bases). V dropped 4 bases and J dropped 8 bases, with 15 bases sitting between them. The CDR3 has 13 residues. Germline V gene sequence: CDR1 SGDLS, CDR2 YYNGEE. CDR3 protein: CASSRSAGDGYTF. The CDR3 nucleotides read TGTGCCAGCAGCCGAAGTGCGGGGGACGGCTACACCTTC.

The chain joins TRBV7-8 to TRBJ2-2; a weak D match, TRBD1 (5 bases). The CDR3 runs to 15 residues. Trimming left V 6 bases short and J 0 bases short, with 11 bases between. Germline values: CDR1 SGHVS, CDR2 FQNEAQ. The CDR3 bases are TGTGCCAGCAGGCTGCAGGGTGCGAACACCGGGGAGCTGTTTTTT. Encoded protein: CASRLQGANTGELFF. Filled out from reference TRBV7-8 and TRBJ2-2, the complete variable domain reads GAGVSQSPRYKVAKRGQDVALRCDPISGHVSLFWYQQALGQGPEFLTYFQNEAQLDKSGLPSDRFFAERPEGSVSTLKIQRTQQEDSAVYLCASRLQGANTGELFFGEGSRLTVL.

V gene TRBV2 combines with J gene TRBJ2-1; unclear D gene. CDR1 and CDR2 from the germline V gene are SNHLY and FYNNEI. The CDR3 covers 11 residues. The V end was cut by 8 bases, the J end by 10 bases, with 12 bases between. The CDR3 bases are TGTGCCAGCGTTATAGTGGACGAGCAGTTCTTC. The encoded protein is CASVIVDEQFF.

This rearrangement joins TRBV14 to TRBJ1-6; D not certain. This CDR3 comprises 14 residues. Between the trimmed V and J ends, which lost 3 bases and 7 bases, there was a span of 10 bases. CDR1 and CDR2 (germline): SGHDN, FVKESK. The CDR3 DNA follows: TGTGCCAGCAGCCATGCCGGACGCAATTCACCCCTCCACTTT. Protein sequence: CASSHAGRNSPLHF.

The chain employs TRBV5-6 and TRBJ1-6; 9 nucleotides match TRBD1. Trimming removed 3 bases from V and 10 bases from J; junction bases left unmatched: 5. Germline V lookup: CDR1 SGHDT, CDR2 YYEEEE. CDR3 length: 14 residues. DNA for the CDR3: TGTGCCAGCAGCTCAGGACAGGGGTGGTCACCCCTCCACTTT. Translation gives CASSSGQGWSPLHF.

V usage is TRBV5-1 and J usage is TRBJ1-4; unclear D gene. CDR3 size: 13 residues. Trimming took off 5 bases at V and 14 bases at J, with 19 bases between the two ends. From germline, CDR1 is SGHRS and CDR2 YFSETQ. CDR3 coding DNA: TGCGCCAGCAGGCCCGACGCTACGGGAGGTCTGTTTTTT. Translation: CASRPDATGGLFF. Combining the CDR3 with reference TRBV5-1 and TRBJ1-4 gives the whole variable domain KAGVTQTPRYLIKTRGQQVTLSCSPISGHRSVSWYQQTPGQGLQFLFEYFSETQRNKGNFPGRFSGRQFSNSRSEMNVSTLELGDSALYLCASRPDATGGLFFGSGTQLSVL.

The chain recombines TRBV6-5 with TRBJ1-3; D is uncertain. Trimming took 3 bases from V and 0 from J, leaving 12 bases between them. Germline CDR1 and CDR2: MNHEY and SVGAGI. The CDR3 is 16 residues long. The CDR3 DNA is TGTGCCAGCAGTTATAAAGGTTTTCCCTCTGGAAACACCATATATTTT. It codes for CASSYKGFPSGNTIYF.

The chain employs TRBV29-1 and TRBJ2-7, with a possible D match to TRBD1 (6 bases). The germline CDR1 and CDR2 sequences are SQVTM and ANQGSEA. This CDR3 has 12 residues. The V gene lost 2 bases and the J gene lost 3 bases, with 8 bases spanning the gap. CDR3 loop: CSVELTGYEQYF. The CDR3 nucleotides are TGCAGCGTTGAATTGACAGGCTACGAGCAGTACTTC.

V usage is TRBV6-2 or TRBV6-3 and J usage is TRBJ2-3; tentatively, D is TRBD1 (6 bases). V lost 2 bases and J 6 bases, leaving 15 bases between the germline ends. The CDR3 has 15 amino acids. Per the germline V gene, CDR1 is MNHEY and CDR2 is SVGEGT. In DNA, the CDR3 is TGTGCCAGCAGTTACAGGGGACAACGAGCTGATACGCAGTATTTT. Translated: CASSYRGQRADTQYF.

This clone was detected only a few times. The V call is TRBV4-1, the J call TRBJ2-7, with D perhaps assigned TRBD1 or TRBD2 (5 bases each). CDR1 and CDR2 (germline): MGHRA, YSYEKL. CDR3 length equals 14 residues. Trimming pared 4 bases from V and 5 bases from J, leaving 15 bases between. CDR3 bases: TGCGCCAGCAGCCGCGGACGGGACCGGGACGAGCAGTACTTC. This codes for CASSRGRDRDEQYF.

This chain connects TRBV28 to TRBJ2-7, with TRBD2 identical over 8 bases. V shed 6 bases and J 5 bases; nucleotides not matched to a gene: 12. This CDR3 region has 15 residues. The germline V gene encodes CDR1 MDHEN and CDR2 SYDVKM. CDR3 residues: CASRPGGTSQHEQYF. Written as DNA, the CDR3 is TGTGCCAGCAGACCCGGGGGGACTAGTCAACACGAGCAGTACTTC. The full variable domain, with the rest looked up from reference TRBV28 and TRBJ2-7, is DVKVTQSSRYLVKRTGEKVFLECVQDMDHENMFWYRQDPGLGLRLIYFSYDVKMKEKGDIPEGYSVSREKKERFSLILESASTNQTSMYLCASRPGGTSQHEQYFGPGTRLTVT.

This clone is large. V gene TRBV5-1 combines with J gene TRBJ2-7; TRBD1 matches at 12 bases. Trimming removed 2 bases from V and 5 bases from J; junction bases left unmatched: 5. Germline assignment: CDR1 SGHRS and CDR2 YFSETQ. This CDR3 spans 15 amino acids. The CDR3 region is CASSFGTGGINEQYF. Written as DNA, the CDR3 is TGCGCCAGCAGCTTCGGGACAGGGGGCATCAACGAGCAGTACTTC.

The rearrangement links TRBV7-2 to TRBJ2-7; D might be TRBD1 (6 bases). This CDR3 is built from 14 residues. V was trimmed by 4 bases and J by 3 bases, leaving 13 bases between them. CDR1 and CDR2 from the germline V gene are SGHTA and FQGNSA. The DNA for the CDR3 is TGTGCCAGCAGCTCAACGGGACACGGCTACGAGCAGTACTTC. Protein sequence: CASSSTGHGYEQYF. Based on the CDR3 plus reference TRBV7-2 and TRBJ2-7, the full variable domain is GAGVSQSPSNKVTEKGKDVELRCDPISGHTALYWYRQSLGQGLEFLIYFQGNSAPDKSGLPSDRFSAERTGGSVSTLTIQRTQQEDSAVYLCASSSTGHGYEQYFGPGTRLTVT.

The chain uses TRBV30 and TRBJ2-3; 7 positions agree with TRBD2. V shed 5 bases, J shed 4 bases, and the junction held 9 bases outside the gene matches. The V gene's germline CDR1 is GTSNPN and CDR2 SVGIG (reference sequence). The CDR3 is made up of 14 amino acids. CDR3 loop: CAWAGVTAADTQYF. CDR3 nucleotide sequence: TGTGCCTGGGCGGGGGTTACGGCGGCAGATACGCAGTATTTT. The whole variable domain, filled in from reference TRBV30 and TRBJ2-3, reads SQTIHQWPATLVQPVGSPLSLECTVEGTSNPNLYWYRQAAGRGLQLLFYSVGIGQISSEVPQNLSASRPQDRQFILSSKKLLLSDSGFYLCAWAGVTAADTQYFGPGTRLTVL.

The CDR3 DNA reads as TGTGCCAGTAGTATCTGGCAGGGGGAGGAAAAACTGTTTTTT. Its translation is CASSIWQGEEKLFF. The rearrangement links TRBV19 to TRBJ1-4; 7 nucleotides match TRBD1. The CDR3 length is 14 residues. CDR1 LNHDA and CDR2 SQIVND come from the germline V gene (reference sequence). After removal of 3 bases from V and 8 bases from J, the junction contained 6 bases not matched to a gene.

The chain couples TRBV27 to TRBJ2-7, with a possible D match to TRBD2 (5 bases). Germline V lookup: CDR1 MNHEY, CDR2 SMNVEV (reference sequence). The CDR3 totals 14 residues. V lost 5 bases, J lost 2 bases, and 13 bases lay in between. This chain's CDR3 is CASSLRTDAYEQYF. CDR3 DNA: TGTGCCAGCAGTCTCCGGACTGACGCCTACGAGCAGTACTTC.